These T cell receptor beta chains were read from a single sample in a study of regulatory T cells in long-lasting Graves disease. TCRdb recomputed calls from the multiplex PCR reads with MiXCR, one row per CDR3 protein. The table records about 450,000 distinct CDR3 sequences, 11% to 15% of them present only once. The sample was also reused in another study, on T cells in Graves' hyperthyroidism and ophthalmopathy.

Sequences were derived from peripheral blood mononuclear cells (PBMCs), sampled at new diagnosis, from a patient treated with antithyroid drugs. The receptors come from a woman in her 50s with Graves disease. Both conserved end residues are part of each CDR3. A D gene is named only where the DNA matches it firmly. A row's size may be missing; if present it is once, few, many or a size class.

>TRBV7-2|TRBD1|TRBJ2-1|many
CASSQGPGQQYNEQFF
TGTGCCAGCAGCCAGGGACCGGGACAGCAATACAATGAGCAGTTCTTC
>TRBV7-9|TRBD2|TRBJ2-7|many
CASSSLGGRFDEQYF
TGTGCCAGCAGCTCCCTCGGGGGGAGGTTCGACGAGCAGTACTTC
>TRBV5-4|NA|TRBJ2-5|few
CASSLALGGAETQYF
TGTGCCAGCAGCTTGGCCTTGGGGGGCGCAGAGACCCAGTACTTC
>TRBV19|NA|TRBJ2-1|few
CASSNLWERKSYNEQFF
TGTGCCAGTAGCAATTTGTGGGAGCGGAAGTCCTACAATGAGCAGTTCTTC
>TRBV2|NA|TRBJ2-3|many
CASSVSTGLSTDTQYF
TGTGCCAGCAGTGTTTCTACCGGACTCAGCACAGATACGCAGTATTTT
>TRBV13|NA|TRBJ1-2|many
CASSEGRTGYGYTF
TGTGCCAGCAGTGAGGGGCGTACAGGGTATGGCTACACCTTC
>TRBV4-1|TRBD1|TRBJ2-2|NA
CASSQGQGIMSGELFF
TGCGCCAGCAGCCAAGGACAGGGGATAATGTCCGGGGAGCTGTTTTTT
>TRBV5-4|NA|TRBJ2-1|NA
CASSLDMTGAVSYNEQFF
TGTGCCAGCAGCTTGGATATGACGGGCGCCGTCTCCTACAATGAGCAGTTCTTC
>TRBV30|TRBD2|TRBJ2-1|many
CAWNVAGGGYNEQFF
TGTGCCTGGAACGTGGCGGGAGGTGGCTACAATGAGCAGTTCTTC
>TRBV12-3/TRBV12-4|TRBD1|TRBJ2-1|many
CASSPPDRKVGDSYNEQFF
TGTGCCAGCAGTCCCCCGGACAGGAAAGTAGGAGACTCCTACAATGAGCAGTTCTTC
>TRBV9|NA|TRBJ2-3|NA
CASSAAPGEDTQYF
TGTGCCAGCAGCGCCGCTCCAGGGGAGGATACGCAGTATTTT
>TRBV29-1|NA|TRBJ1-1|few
CSARRGDSAFF
TGCAGCGCCCGAAGAGGGGATTCAGCTTTCTTT
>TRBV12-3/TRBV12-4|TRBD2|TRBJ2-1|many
CASSSGTTDSYNEQFF
TGTGCCAGCAGTTCCGGGACTACCGACTCCTACAATGAGCAGTTCTTC
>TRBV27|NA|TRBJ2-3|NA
CASSPPLSPHFDTDTQYF
TGTGCCAGCAGTCCGCCGCTGTCGCCTCACTTTGACACAGATACGCAGTATTTT
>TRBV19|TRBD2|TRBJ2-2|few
CASSSGSITGELFF
TGTGCCAGCTCTAGCGGGAGCATCACCGGGGAGCTGTTTTTT
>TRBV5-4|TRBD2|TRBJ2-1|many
CASSLGYSGRGNEQFF
TGTGCCAGCAGCTTGGGCTATAGCGGGAGAGGGAATGAGCAGTTCTTC
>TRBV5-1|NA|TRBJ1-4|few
CASSESFSEKLFF
TGCGCCAGCAGTGAGTCGTTTAGTGAAAAACTGTTTTTT
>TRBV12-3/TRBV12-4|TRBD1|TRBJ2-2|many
CASSLGTGVNTGELFF
TGTGCCAGCAGTTTAGGGACAGGGGTGAACACCGGGGAGCTGTTTTTT
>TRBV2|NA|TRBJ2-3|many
CASRTRAGTDTQYF
TGTGCCAGCCGGACACGAGCTGGCACAGATACGCAGTATTTT
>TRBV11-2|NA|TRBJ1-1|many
CASSLGAEAFF
TGTGCCAGCAGCCTGGGCGCTGAAGCTTTCTTT
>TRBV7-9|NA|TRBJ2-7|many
CASSPDSSYEQYF
TGTGCCAGCAGCCCCGACAGTTCCTACGAGCAGTACTTC
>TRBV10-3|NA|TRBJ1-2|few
CAISPEDYGYTF
TGTGCCATCAGTCCCGAGGACTATGGCTACACCTTC
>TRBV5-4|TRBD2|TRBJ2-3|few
CASSPLDLGLAGEGTDTQYF
TGTGCCAGCAGCCCTTTAGACCTTGGACTAGCGGGAGAGGGCACAGATACGCAGTATTTT
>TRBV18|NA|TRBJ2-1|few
CASSPPGQRTYNEQFF
TGTGCCAGCTCACCACCGGGCCAGCGGACCTACAATGAGCAGTTCTTC
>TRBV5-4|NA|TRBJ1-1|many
CASSLDLQGNTEAFF
TGTGCCAGCAGCTTGGATCTACAGGGGAACACTGAAGCTTTCTTT
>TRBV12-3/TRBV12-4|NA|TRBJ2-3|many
CASSFWAEGQDTQYF
TGTGCCAGCAGTTTCTGGGCGGAGGGCCAGGATACGCAGTATTTT
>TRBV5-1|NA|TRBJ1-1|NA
CASSSPTGKGGNTEAFF
TGCGCCAGCAGCTCGCCGACAGGAAAAGGTGGCAACACTGAAGCTTTCTTT
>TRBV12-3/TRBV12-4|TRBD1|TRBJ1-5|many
CASSFKQGAGNQPQHF
TGTGCCAGCAGTTTTAAACAGGGGGCCGGGAATCAGCCCCAGCATTTT
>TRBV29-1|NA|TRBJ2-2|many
CSGRGQGLNTGELFF
TGCAGCGGGAGGGGCCAGGGCCTAAACACCGGGGAGCTGTTTTTT
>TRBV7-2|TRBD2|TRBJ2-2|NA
CASSLAGTRSTGELFF
TGTGCCAGCAGCTTAGCCGGGACTAGATCAACCGGGGAGCTGTTTTTT
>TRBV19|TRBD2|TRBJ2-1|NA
CASSGAGVRIYYNEQSF
TGTGCCAGTAGTGGGGCGGGAGTTAGAATCTACTACAATGAGCAGTCCTTC
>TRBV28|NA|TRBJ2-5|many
CASSYWGSETQYF
TGTGCCAGCAGTTATTGGGGGTCCGAGACCCAGTACTTC
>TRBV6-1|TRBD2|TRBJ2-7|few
CASSERGGSGAGYEQYF
TGTGCCAGCAGTGAACGAGGAGGTAGCGGGGCCGGCTACGAGCAGTACTTC
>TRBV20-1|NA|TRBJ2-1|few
CSAREELGYRVLDEQFF
TGCAGTGCTAGAGAGGAGTTAGGCTATCGCGTGCTTGATGAGCAGTTCTTC
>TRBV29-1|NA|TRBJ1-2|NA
CSVDFGLRAGYTF
TGCAGCGTTGACTTTGGTCTCCGGGCTGGCTACACCTTC
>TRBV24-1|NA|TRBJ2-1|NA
CATSDTGKGTYNEQFF
TGTGCCACCAGTGACACCGGGAAGGGGACCTACAATGAGCAGTTCTTC
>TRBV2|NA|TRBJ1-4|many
CASKSSGIWGEKLFF
TGTGCCAGCAAGAGCTCCGGGATTTGGGGTGAAAAACTGTTTTTT
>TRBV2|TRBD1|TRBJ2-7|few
CASRPTGVGEQYF
TGTGCCAGCAGGCCTACAGGGGTCGGCGAGCAGTACTTC
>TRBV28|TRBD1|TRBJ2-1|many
CASTFEGASYNEQFF
TGTGCCTCTACCTTCGAGGGGGCCTCCTACAATGAGCAGTTCTTC
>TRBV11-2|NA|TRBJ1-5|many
CASSLDGPQHF
TGTGCCAGCAGCTTAGATGGGCCCCAGCATTTT
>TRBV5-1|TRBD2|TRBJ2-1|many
CASSLPGLVGYNEQFF
TGCGCCAGCAGCTTGCCGGGACTAGTGGGATACAATGAGCAGTTCTTC
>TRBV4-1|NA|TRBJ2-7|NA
CASGATPISYEQYF
TGCGCCAGCGGGGCTACACCGATCTCCTACGAGCAGTACTTC
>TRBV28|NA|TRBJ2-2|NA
CASSLVFAGELFF
TGTGCCAGCAGTTTAGTTTTCGCCGGGGAGCTGTTTTTT
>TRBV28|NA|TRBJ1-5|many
CASTIGVQPQHF
TGTGCCAGCACCATAGGGGTTCAGCCCCAGCATTTT